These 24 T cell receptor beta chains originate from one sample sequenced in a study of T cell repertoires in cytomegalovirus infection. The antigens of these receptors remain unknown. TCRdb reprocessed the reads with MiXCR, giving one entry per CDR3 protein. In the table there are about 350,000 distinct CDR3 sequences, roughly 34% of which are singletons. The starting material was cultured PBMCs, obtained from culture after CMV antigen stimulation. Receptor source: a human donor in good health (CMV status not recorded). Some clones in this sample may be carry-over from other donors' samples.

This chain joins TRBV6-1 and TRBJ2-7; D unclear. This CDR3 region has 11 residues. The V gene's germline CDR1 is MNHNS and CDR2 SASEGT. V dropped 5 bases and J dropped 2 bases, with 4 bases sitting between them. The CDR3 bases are TGTGCCAGCAGTAACACCTACGAGCAGTACTTC. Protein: CASSNTYEQYF.

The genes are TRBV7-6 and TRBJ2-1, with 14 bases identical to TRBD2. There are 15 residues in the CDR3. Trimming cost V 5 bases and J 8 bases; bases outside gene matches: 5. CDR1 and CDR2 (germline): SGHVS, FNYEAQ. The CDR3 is CASSRGLAGGYEQFF. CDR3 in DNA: TGTGCCAGCAGCCGAGGACTAGCGGGAGGATATGAGCAGTTCTTC.

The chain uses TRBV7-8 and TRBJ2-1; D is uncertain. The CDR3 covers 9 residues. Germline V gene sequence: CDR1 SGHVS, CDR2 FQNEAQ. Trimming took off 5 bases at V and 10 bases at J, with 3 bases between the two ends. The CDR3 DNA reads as TGTGCCAGCAGCCCCGAGCAGTTCTTC. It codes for CASSPEQFF.

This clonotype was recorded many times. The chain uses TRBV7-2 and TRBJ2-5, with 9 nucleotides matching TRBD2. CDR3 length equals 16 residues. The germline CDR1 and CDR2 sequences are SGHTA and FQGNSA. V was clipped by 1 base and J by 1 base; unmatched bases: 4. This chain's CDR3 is CASSLVSGRLQETQYF. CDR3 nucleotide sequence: TGTGCCAGCAGCTTAGTGAGCGGGAGGCTCCAAGAGACCCAGTACTTC. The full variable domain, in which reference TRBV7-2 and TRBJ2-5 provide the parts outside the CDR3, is GAGVSQSPSNKVTEKGKDVELRCDPISGHTALYWYRQSLGQGLEFLIYFQGNSAPDKSGLPSDRFSAERTGGSVSTLTIQRTQQEDSAVYLCASSLVSGRLQETQYFGPGTRLLVL.

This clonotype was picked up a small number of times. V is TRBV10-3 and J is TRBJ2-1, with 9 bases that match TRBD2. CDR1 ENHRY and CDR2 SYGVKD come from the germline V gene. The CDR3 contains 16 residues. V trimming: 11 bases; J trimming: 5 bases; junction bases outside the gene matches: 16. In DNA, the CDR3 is TGTGCCGCCGGAGGCCTGGGACTAGCACGGAACAATGAGCAGTTCTTC. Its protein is CAAGGLGLARNNEQFF.

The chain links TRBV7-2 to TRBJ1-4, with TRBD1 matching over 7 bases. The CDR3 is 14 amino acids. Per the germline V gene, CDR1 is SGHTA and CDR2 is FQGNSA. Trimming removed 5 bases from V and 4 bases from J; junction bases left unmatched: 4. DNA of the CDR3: TGTGCCAGCAGCCCGGGACAGAATAATGAAAAACTGTTTTTT. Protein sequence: CASSPGQNNEKLFF.

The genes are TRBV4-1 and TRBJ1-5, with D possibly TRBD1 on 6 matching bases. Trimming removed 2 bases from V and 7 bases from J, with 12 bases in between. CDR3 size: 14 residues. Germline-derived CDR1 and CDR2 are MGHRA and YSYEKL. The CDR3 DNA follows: TGCGCCAGCAGCCAAACAGGGAGGGGACAGCCCCAGCATTTT. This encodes CASSQTGRGQPQHF.

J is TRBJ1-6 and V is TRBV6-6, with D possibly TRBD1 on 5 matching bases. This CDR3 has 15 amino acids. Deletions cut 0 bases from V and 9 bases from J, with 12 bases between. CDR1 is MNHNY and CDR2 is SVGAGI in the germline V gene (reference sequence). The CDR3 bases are TGTGCCAGCAGTTACTCGGAGGACGGGGGTTCACCCCTCCACTTT. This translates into CASSYSEDGGSPLHF.

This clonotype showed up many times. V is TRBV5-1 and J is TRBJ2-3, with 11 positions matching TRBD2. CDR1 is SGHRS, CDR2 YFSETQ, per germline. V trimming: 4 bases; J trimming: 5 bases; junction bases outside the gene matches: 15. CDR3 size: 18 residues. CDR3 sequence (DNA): TGCGCCAGCAGCCAACGAAGCCTAGCGGGAGGAGCAAGAGATACGCAGTATTTT. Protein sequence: CASSQRSLAGGARDTQYF.

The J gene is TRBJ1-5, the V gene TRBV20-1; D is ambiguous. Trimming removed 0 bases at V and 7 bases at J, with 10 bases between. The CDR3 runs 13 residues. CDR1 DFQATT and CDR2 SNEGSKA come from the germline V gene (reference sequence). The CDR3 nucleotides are TGCAGTGCTAGAGATTCAACCGGCCAGCCCCAGCATTTT. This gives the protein CSARDSTGQPQHF.

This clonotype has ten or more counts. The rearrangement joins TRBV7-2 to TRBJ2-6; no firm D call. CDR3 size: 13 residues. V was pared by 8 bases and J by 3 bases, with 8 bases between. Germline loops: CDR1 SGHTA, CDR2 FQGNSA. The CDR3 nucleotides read TGTGCCAGCGTCACGTATGGGGCCAACGTCCTGACTTTC. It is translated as CASVTYGANVLTF.

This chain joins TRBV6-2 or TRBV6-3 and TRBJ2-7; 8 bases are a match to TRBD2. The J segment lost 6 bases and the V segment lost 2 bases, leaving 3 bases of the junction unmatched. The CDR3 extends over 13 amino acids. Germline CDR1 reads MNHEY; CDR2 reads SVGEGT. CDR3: CASSYRRGAEQYF. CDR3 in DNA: TGTGCCAGCAGTTACAGGCGGGGGGCCGAGCAGTACTTC.

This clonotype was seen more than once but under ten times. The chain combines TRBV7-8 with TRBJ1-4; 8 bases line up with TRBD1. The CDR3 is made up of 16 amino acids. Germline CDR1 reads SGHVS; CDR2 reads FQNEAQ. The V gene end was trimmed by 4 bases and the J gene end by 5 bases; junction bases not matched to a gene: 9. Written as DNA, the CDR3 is TGTGCCAGCAGCTCTCATACAGGGGGGGGAAATGAAAAACTGTTTTTT. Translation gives CASSSHTGGGNEKLFF.

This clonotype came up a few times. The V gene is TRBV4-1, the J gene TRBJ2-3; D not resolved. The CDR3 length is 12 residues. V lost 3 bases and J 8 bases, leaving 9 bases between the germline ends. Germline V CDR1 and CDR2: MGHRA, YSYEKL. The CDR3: CASSHTLGTQYF. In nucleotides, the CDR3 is TGCGCCAGCAGCCATACTCTCGGTACGCAGTATTTT.

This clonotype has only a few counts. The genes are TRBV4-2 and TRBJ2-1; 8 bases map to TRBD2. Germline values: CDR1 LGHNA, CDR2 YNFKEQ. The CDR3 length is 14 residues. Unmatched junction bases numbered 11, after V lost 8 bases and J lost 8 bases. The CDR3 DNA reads TGTGCCAGCGGACTAGCCTTGGCGGTCGATGAGCAGTTCTTC. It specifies CASGLALAVDEQFF.

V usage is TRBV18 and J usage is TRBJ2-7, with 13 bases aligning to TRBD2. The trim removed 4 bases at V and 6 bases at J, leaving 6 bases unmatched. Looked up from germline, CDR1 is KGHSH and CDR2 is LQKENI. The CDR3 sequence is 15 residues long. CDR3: CASSRTSGRAGEQYV. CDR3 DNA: TGTGCCAGCTCACGTACTAGCGGGAGGGCCGGCGAGCAGTACGTC.

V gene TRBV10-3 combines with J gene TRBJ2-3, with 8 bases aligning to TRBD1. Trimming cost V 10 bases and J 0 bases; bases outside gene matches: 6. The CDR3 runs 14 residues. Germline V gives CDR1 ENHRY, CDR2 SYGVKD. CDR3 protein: CATTRQGSTDTQYF. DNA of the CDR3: TGTGCCACCACGAGACAGGGGAGCACAGATACGCAGTATTTT.

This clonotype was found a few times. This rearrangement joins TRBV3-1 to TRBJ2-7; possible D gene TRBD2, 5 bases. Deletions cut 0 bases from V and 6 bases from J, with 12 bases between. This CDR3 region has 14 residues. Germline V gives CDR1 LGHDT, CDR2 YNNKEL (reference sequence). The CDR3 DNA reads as TGTGCCAGCAGCCAAGAGTTCCCGGCGGGCGAGCAGTACGTC. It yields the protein CASSQEFPAGEQYV.

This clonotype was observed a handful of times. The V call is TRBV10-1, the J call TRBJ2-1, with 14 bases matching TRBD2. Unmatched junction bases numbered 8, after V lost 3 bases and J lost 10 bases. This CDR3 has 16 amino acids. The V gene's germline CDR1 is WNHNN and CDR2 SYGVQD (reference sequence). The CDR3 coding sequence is TGCGCCAGCAGTGACCCCGGGACTAGCGGGAGTGAAGAGCAGTTCTTC. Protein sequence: CASSDPGTSGSEEQFF.

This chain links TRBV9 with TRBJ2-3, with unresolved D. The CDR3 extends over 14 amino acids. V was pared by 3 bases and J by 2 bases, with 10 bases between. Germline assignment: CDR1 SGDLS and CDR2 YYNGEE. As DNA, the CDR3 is TGTGCCAGCAGCGCCCGACACAACACAGATACGCAGTATTTT. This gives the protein CASSARHNTDTQYF. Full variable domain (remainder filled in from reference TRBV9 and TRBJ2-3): DSGVTQTPKHLITATGQRVTLRCSPRSGDLSVYWYQQSLDQGLQFLIQYYNGEERAKGNILERFSAQQFPDLHSELNLSSLELGDSALYFCASSARHNTDTQYFGPGTRLTVL.

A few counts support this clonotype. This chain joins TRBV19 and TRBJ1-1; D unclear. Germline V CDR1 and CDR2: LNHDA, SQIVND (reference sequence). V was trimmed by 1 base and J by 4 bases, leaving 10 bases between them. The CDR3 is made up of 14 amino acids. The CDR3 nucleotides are TGTGCCAGTAGTATAGGGCAGGACGGCACTGAAGCTTTCTTT. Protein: CASSIGQDGTEAFF.

CDR3 residues: CASSRRGHNTDTQYF. The CDR3 bases are TGCGCCAGCAGCCGCCGTGGACATAACACAGATACGCAGTATTTT. The chain carries TRBV4-1 and TRBJ2-3, with D maybe TRBD1 (5 bases). Germline CDR1 MGHRA, CDR2 YSYEKL. Trimming cost V 4 bases and J 2 bases, with 13 bases left between them. CDR3 length: 15 amino acids.

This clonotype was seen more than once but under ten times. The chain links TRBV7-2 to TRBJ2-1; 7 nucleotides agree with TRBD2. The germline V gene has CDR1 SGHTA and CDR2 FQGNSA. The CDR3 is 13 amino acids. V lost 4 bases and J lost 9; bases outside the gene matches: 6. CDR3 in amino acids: CASSSDGLGEQFF. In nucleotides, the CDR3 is TGTGCCAGCAGCTCCGACGGACTAGGTGAGCAGTTCTTC.

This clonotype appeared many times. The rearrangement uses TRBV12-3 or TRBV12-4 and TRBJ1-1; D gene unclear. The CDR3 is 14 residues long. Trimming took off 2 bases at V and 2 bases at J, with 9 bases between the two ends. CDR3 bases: TGTGCCAGCAGTTTAAGCAGTATCAACACTGAAGCTTTCTTT. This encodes CASSLSSINTEAFF.